This T cell receptor (beta chain) was obtained from a study of blood T cell repertoires in COVID-19. Here immunoSEQ multiplex PCR was the method, and the copy in TCRdb shows in-frame clones only, minus some. The sample contains 200,000 to 250,000 clones, 87% of which appear only once. The TCR originated in a woman aged 25-40 years with acute COVID-19. The specimen sequenced was PBMCs or T cells enriched from blood (not recorded which).

The CDR3 loop reads CASSPGQGGGAFF. CDR3 bases: TGTGCCAGCAGTCCCGGACAGGGTGGCGGAGCTTTCTTT. This chain joins TRBV28 and TRBJ1-1, with TRBD1 matching 8 bases. The CDR3 contains 13 residues. Trimming cost V 5 bases and J 10 bases; bases outside gene matches: 9. In germline, CDR1 is MDHEN, CDR2 SYDVKM.